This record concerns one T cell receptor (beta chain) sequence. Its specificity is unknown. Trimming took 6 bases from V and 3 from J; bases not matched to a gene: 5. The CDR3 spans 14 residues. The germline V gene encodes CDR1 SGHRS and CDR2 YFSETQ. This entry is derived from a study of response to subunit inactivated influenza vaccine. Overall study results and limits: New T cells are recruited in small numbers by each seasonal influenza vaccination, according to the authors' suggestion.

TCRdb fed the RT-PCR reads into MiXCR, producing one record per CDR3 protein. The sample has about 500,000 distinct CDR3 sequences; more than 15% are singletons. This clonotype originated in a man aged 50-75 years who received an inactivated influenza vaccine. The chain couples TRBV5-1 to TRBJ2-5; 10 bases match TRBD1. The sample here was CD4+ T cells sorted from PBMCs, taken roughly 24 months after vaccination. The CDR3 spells CASNYGTGEETQYF. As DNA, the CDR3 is TGCGCCAGCAACTACGGGACAGGGGAAGAGACCCAGTACTTC.